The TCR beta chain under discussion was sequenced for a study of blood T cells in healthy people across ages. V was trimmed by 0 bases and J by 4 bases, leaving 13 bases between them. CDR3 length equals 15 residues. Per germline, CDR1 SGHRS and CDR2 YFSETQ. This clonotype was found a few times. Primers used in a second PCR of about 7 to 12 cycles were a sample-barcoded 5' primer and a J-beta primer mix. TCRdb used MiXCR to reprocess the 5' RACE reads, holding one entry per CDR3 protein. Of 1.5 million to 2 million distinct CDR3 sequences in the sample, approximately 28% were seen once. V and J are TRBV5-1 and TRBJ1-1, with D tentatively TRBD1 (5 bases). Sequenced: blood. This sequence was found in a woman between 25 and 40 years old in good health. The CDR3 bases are TGCGCCAGCAGCTTGGGCGGGGGGGAGACCACTGAAGCTTTCTTT. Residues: CASSLGGGETTEAFF.